Listed below are T cell receptor beta chains from one sample, sequenced in a study of blood T cell repertoires in COVID-19. TCRdb's copy holds only in-frame clones and misses some; the assay was immunoSEQ multiplex PCR. The sample has about 140,000 clones; about 76% are singletons. What was sequenced was peripheral blood. The receptors derive from a man at least 80 years old with acute or convalescent COVID-19. Each CDR3 is given with its conserved first and last residue. Fields, in order: clone size, V gene, J gene, D gene, CDR3 DNA, CDR3 protein. A D gene is named only where the DNA matches it firmly. Clone size, where shown, is once, few, many, or a class for clones that have expanded.

clone size: .
V gene: TRBV6-5
J gene: TRBJ2-2
D gene: TRBD1
CDR3 DNA: TGTGCCAGCACCAAGGGACAGGGACGGACCGGGGAGCTGTTTTTT
CDR3 protein: CASTKGQGRTGELFF

clone size: .
V gene: TRBV3-1/TRBV3-2
J gene: TRBJ1-4
D gene: .
CDR3 DNA: TGTGCCAGCAGCCAAGAAGTCGGAAAGGGGAAACTGTTTTTT
CDR3 protein: CASSQEVGKGKLFF

clone size: .
V gene: TRBV7-9
J gene: TRBJ1-2
D gene: .
CDR3 DNA: TGTGCCAGCAGCTTTACGTCGGGGGGCTACACCTTC
CDR3 protein: CASSFTSGGYTF

clone size: once
V gene: TRBV28
J gene: TRBJ1-5
D gene: .
CDR3 DNA: TGTGCCAGCAGTTTATCAGCGTACAATCAGCCCCAGCATTTT
CDR3 protein: CASSLSAYNQPQHF

clone size: once
V gene: TRBV7-8
J gene: TRBJ2-7
D gene: .
CDR3 DNA: TGTGCCAGCAGCGTCGACATGGGCGTCGAGCAGTACTTC
CDR3 protein: CASSVDMGVEQYF

clone size: .
V gene: TRBV12-3/TRBV12-4
J gene: TRBJ2-1
D gene: TRBD1
CDR3 DNA: TGTGCCAGCAGTTTGGGACAGCATTGGCAGTTCTTC
CDR3 protein: CASSLGQHWQFF

clone size: few
V gene: TRBV27
J gene: TRBJ1-6
D gene: TRBD1
CDR3 DNA: TGTGCCAGCAGTTCGGGACAGCTCTATAATTCACCCCTCCACTTT
CDR3 protein: CASSSGQLYNSPLHF

clone size: .
V gene: TRBV19
J gene: TRBJ1-1
D gene: .
CDR3 DNA: TGTGCCAGTACGGACACGGAAGGGGGCACTGAAGCTTTCTTT
CDR3 protein: CASTDTEGGTEAFF

clone size: .
V gene: TRBV19
J gene: TRBJ2-2
D gene: .
CDR3 DNA: TGTGCCAGTAAAGGACTCCCCATTGTTTCCGGGGAGCTGTTTTTT
CDR3 protein: CASKGLPIVSGELFF

clone size: once
V gene: TRBV29-1
J gene: TRBJ1-4
D gene: .
CDR3 DNA: TGCAGCGTTGAAGATCGGGGGGCAACTAATGAAAAACTGTTTTTT
CDR3 protein: CSVEDRGATNEKLFF

clone size: .
V gene: TRBV6-5
J gene: TRBJ2-3
D gene: TRBD1
CDR3 DNA: TGTGCCAGCAGTCGTACCGGGACAGGGAAAGATACGCAGTATTTT
CDR3 protein: CASSRTGTGKDTQYF

clone size: .
V gene: TRBV2
J gene: TRBJ1-6
D gene: .
CDR3 DNA: TGTGCCAGCAGAGTGGACTTTAATTCACCCCTCCACTTT
CDR3 protein: CASRVDFNSPLHF

clone size: .
V gene: TRBV11-3
J gene: TRBJ2-1
D gene: TRBD2
CDR3 DNA: TGTGCCAGCAGCTCCACGGGGGGAGATGAGCAGTTCTTC
CDR3 protein: CASSSTGGDEQFF

clone size: .
V gene: TRBV10-2
J gene: TRBJ2-7
D gene: .
CDR3 DNA: TGCGCCAGCAGTGAGTCGCCCAGTCTCGACGAGCAGTACTTC
CDR3 protein: CASSESPSLDEQYF

clone size: .
V gene: TRBV6-2/TRBV6-3
J gene: TRBJ2-1
D gene: TRBD2
CDR3 DNA: TGTGCCAGCAGTGGCCGACTAGCGTGGGCTTACAATGAGCAGTTCTTC
CDR3 protein: CASSGRLAWAYNEQFF

clone size: .
V gene: TRBV29-1
J gene: TRBJ2-7
D gene: .
CDR3 DNA: TGCAGCGGGGGGGCAGGGGCGCCCCACGAGCAGTACTTC
CDR3 protein: CSGGAGAPHEQYF

clone size: few
V gene: TRBV6-2/TRBV6-3
J gene: TRBJ1-5
D gene: .
CDR3 DNA: TGTGCCAGCAGTTACCGCGCAGGGGAGGGCCCCAATCAGCCCCAGCATTTT
CDR3 protein: CASSYRAGEGPNQPQHF

clone size: few
V gene: TRBV29-1
J gene: TRBJ2-7
D gene: .
CDR3 DNA: TGCAGCGTTGAGTCAACCTACGAGCAGTACTTC
CDR3 protein: CSVESTYEQYF

clone size: .
V gene: TRBV5-6
J gene: TRBJ1-2
D gene: .
CDR3 DNA: TGTGCCAGCAGCTGGGACACCTATGGCTACACCTTC
CDR3 protein: CASSWDTYGYTF

clone size: .
V gene: TRBV5-4
J gene: TRBJ2-3
D gene: .
CDR3 DNA: TGTGCCAGCAGCTTGGCAGGGCGTTCTAGCACAGATACGCAGTATTTT
CDR3 protein: CASSLAGRSSTDTQYF

clone size: .
V gene: TRBV6-1
J gene: TRBJ1-1
D gene: .
CDR3 DNA: TGTGCCAGCAGTGACAGGGTATTCGGATCCGAAGCTTTCTTT
CDR3 protein: CASSDRVFGSEAFF

clone size: .
V gene: TRBV2
J gene: TRBJ1-2
D gene: TRBD1
CDR3 DNA: TGTGCCAGCAGGCCCGGACAGGGCGGCTATGGCTACACCTTC
CDR3 protein: CASRPGQGGYGYTF

clone size: .
V gene: TRBV7-2
J gene: TRBJ2-7
D gene: .
CDR3 DNA: TGTGCCAGCAGCCAGGGGGGCGAGCAGTACTTC
CDR3 protein: CASSQGGEQYF

clone size: .
V gene: TRBV5-1
J gene: TRBJ2-5
D gene: .
CDR3 DNA: TGCGCCAGCAGCTTGCATGTGACCCAGTACTTC
CDR3 protein: CASSLHVTQYF

clone size: .
V gene: TRBV7-2
J gene: TRBJ1-5
D gene: TRBD1
CDR3 DNA: TGTGCCAGCAGACAAACAGGGGGCGGAGGTCCCCAGCATTTT
CDR3 protein: CASRQTGGGGPQHF

clone size: few
V gene: TRBV6-6
J gene: TRBJ1-5
D gene: .
CDR3 DNA: TGTGCCAGCATCAGACAGGCCGATCAGCCCCAGCATTTT
CDR3 protein: CASIRQADQPQHF

clone size: .
V gene: TRBV19
J gene: TRBJ2-7
D gene: .
CDR3 DNA: TGTGCCAGTAGTATTGTCACAGGAACCTACGAGCAGTACTTC
CDR3 protein: CASSIVTGTYEQYF

clone size: .
V gene: TRBV5-1
J gene: TRBJ2-4
D gene: TRBD1
CDR3 DNA: TGCGCCAGCAGATACGAGACAGGGGCGTATGAAAAAAACATTCAGTACTTC
CDR3 protein: CASRYETGAYEKNIQYF

clone size: .
V gene: TRBV6-1
J gene: TRBJ1-4
D gene: .
CDR3 DNA: TGTGCCAGCAGTGATCCGGGGGGGCGGAAACTGTTTTTT
CDR3 protein: CASSDPGGRKLFF

clone size: .
V gene: TRBV5-5
J gene: TRBJ1-2
D gene: .
CDR3 DNA: TGTGCCAGCAGCTTGGTTGGTAGGACAGACTATGGCTACACCTTC
CDR3 protein: CASSLVGRTDYGYTF

clone size: .
V gene: TRBV18
J gene: TRBJ2-3
D gene: TRBD1
CDR3 DNA: TGTGCCAGCTCACTAGGCAATCCGGGACAGGGAAGTTATACGCAGTATTTT
CDR3 protein: CASSLGNPGQGSYTQYF

clone size: .
V gene: TRBV7-2
J gene: TRBJ1-1
D gene: TRBD1
CDR3 DNA: TGTGCCAGCAGCTTACTGACAGGGCGGTTAGAAGCTTTCTTT
CDR3 protein: CASSLLTGRLEAFF

clone size: .
V gene: TRBV29-1
J gene: TRBJ2-2
D gene: .
CDR3 DNA: TGCAGCACTATGGCAGGGTCAGGCGGGGAGCTGTTTTTT
CDR3 protein: CSTMAGSGGELFF

clone size: .
V gene: TRBV19
J gene: TRBJ1-2
D gene: .
CDR3 DNA: TGTGCCAGTAACCGGGGAGTTAACTATGGCTACACCTTC
CDR3 protein: CASNRGVNYGYTF

clone size: .
V gene: TRBV5-1
J gene: TRBJ2-3
D gene: .
CDR3 DNA: TGCGCCAGCAGAAGCCGGACTAGCACAGATACGCAGTATTTT
CDR3 protein: CASRSRTSTDTQYF

clone size: .
V gene: TRBV5-1
J gene: TRBJ2-4
D gene: .
CDR3 DNA: TGCGCCAGCAGCTTGGAGGGGGGGCGCGGGGTCCAGCAGTACTTC
CDR3 protein: CASSLEGGRGVQQYF

clone size: .
V gene: TRBV10-3
J gene: TRBJ1-5
D gene: .
CDR3 DNA: TGTGCCATCGGAACAGGGAGGGAGGGTCAGCCCCAGCATTTT
CDR3 protein: CAIGTGREGQPQHF